This T cell receptor (beta chain) was identified during a study of blood T cell repertoires in COVID-19. All enrollees were roughly 18 to 95 years old and from about two dozen US areas. This clone was seen a few times. TCRdb keeps only in-frame clones here, not all; method: immunoSEQ multiplex PCR. Of a few hundred thousand clones listed, 85% to 90% are singletons. Trimming left V 5 bases short and J 2 bases short, with 12 bases between. The CDR3 contains 15 residues. Germline V gene lookup returns CDR1 SGHTA and CDR2 FQGNSA. This sequence was found in a middle-aged woman who had recovered from COVID-19. The chain employs TRBV7-2 and TRBJ1-4; D may be TRBD1 (6 bases). The sequenced sample consisted of PBMCs or T cells enriched from blood (not recorded which). CDR3 nucleotide sequence: TGTGCCAGCAGCCCGACGACAGGCACTAATGAAAAACTGTTTTTT. Its protein product is CASSPTTGTNEKLFF.